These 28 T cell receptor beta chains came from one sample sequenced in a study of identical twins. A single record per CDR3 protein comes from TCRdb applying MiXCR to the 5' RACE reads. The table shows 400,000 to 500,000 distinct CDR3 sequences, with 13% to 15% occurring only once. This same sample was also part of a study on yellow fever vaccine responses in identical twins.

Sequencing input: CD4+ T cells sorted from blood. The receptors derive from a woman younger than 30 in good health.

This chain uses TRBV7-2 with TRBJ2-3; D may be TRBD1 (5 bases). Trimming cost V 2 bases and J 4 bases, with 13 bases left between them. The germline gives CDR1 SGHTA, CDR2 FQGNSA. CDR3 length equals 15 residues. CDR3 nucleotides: TGTGCCAGCAGCTTAAGGGGCAGGCAAGCAGATACGCAGTATTTT. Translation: CASSLRGRQADTQYF.

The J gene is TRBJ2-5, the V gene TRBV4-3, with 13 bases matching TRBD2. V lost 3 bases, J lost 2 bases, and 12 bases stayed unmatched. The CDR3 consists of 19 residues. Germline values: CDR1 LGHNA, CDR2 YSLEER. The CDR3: CASSQQGLAGEGGQETQYF. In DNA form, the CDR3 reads TGCGCCAGCAGCCAGCAAGGACTAGCGGGAGAGGGGGGGCAAGAGACCCAGTACTTC.

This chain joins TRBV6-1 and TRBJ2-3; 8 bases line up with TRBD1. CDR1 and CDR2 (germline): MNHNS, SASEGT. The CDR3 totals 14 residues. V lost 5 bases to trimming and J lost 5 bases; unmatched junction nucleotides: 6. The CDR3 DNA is TGTGCCAGCAGTCGACAGGGGCGGGGAGATACGCAGTATTTT. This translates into CASSRQGRGDTQYF.

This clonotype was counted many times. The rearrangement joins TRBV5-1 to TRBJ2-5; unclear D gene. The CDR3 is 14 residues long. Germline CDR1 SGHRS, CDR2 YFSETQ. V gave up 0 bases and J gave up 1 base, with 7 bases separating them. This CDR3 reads CASSLESSQETQYF. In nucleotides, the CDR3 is TGCGCCAGCAGCTTGGAAAGCAGCCAAGAGACCCAGTACTTC.

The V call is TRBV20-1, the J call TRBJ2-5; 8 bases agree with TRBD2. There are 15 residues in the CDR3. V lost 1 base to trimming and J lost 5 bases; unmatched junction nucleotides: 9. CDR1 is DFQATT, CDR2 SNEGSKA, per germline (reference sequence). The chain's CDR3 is CSARGLAGKGETQYF. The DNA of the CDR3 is TGCAGTGCTAGAGGGCTAGCGGGTAAAGGGGAGACCCAGTACTTC.

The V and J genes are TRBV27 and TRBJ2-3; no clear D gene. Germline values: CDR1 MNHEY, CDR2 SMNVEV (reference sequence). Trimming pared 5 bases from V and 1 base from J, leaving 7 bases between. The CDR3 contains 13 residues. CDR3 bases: TGTGCCAGCAGTCAATGGGGCACAGATACGCAGTATTTT. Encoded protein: CASSQWGTDTQYF.

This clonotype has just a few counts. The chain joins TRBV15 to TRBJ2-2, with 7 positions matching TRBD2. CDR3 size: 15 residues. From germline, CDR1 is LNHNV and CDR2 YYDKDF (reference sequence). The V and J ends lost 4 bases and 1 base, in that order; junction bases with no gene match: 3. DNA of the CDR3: TGTGCCACCAGCAACTTAGCGGGGAACACCGGGGAGCTGTTTTTT. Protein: CATSNLAGNTGELFF.

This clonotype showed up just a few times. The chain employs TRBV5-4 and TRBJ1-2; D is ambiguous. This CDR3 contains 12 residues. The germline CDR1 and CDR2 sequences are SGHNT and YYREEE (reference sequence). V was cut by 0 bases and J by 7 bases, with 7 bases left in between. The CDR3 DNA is TGTGCCAGCAGCTTGGATCTAGGTGGCTACACCTTC. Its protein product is CASSLDLGGYTF.

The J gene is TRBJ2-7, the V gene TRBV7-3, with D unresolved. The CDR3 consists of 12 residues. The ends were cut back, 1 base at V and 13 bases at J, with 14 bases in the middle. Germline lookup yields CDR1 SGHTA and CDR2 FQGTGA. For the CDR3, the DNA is TGTGCCAGCAGCTTAAACGGCGTAAGGTTTTACTTC. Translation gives CASSLNGVRFYF.

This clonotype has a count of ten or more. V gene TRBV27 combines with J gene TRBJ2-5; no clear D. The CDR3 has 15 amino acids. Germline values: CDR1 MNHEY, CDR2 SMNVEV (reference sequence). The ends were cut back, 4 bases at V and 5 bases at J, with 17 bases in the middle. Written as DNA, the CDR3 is TGTGCCAGCAGTTATACCTCGCTACGTGGCGAGACCCAGTACTTC. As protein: CASSYTSLRGETQYF.

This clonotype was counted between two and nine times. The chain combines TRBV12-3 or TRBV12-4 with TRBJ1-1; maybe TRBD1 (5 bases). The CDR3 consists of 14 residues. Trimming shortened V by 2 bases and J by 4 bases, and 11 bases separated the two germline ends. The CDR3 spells CASSLRQIVTEAFF. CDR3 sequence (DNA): TGTGCCAGCAGTTTAAGACAGATAGTCACTGAAGCTTTCTTT.

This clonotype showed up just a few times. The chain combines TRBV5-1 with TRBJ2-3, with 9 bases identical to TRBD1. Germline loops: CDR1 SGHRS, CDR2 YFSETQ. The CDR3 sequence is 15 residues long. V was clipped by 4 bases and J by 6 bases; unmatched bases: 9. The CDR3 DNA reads TGCGCCAGCAGCCTCCGGGACAGGGATCGTGATACGCAGTATTTT. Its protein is CASSLRDRDRDTQYF.

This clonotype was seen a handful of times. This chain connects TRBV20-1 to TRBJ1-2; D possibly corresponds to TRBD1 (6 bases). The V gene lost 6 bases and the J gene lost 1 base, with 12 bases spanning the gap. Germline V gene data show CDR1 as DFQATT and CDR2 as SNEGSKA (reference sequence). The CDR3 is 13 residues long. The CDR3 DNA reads TGCAGTGCCATACAGGGACTTAACTATGGCTACACCTTC. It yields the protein CSAIQGLNYGYTF.

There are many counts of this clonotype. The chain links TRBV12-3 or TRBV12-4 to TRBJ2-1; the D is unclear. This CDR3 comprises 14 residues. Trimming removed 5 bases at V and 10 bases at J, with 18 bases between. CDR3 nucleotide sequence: TGTGCCAGCAGTACCCGAACAGCCCTCGGGGAGCAGTTCTTC. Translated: CASSTRTALGEQFF.

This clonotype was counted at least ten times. The CDR3 reads CSAQNTEAFF. The CDR3, as DNA: TGCAGCGCACAGAACACTGAAGCTTTCTTT. The chain joins TRBV29-1 to TRBJ1-1; D is ambiguous. The CDR3 has 10 residues. CDR1 SQVTM and CDR2 ANQGSEA come from the germline V gene. Trimming cost V 7 bases and J 1 base, with 4 bases left between them. Using reference TRBV29-1 and TRBJ1-1 for the parts outside the CDR3, the full variable domain is SAVISQKPSRDICQRGTSLTIQCQVDSQVTMMFWYRQQPGQSLTLIATANQGSEATYESGFVIDKFPISRPNLTFSTLTVSNMSPEDSSIYLCSAQNTEAFFGQGTRLTVV.

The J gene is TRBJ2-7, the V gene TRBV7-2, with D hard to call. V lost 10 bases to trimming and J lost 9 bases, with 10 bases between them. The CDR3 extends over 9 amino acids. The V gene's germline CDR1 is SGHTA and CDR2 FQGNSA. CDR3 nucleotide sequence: TGTGCCACCACACTTCGGCAGTACTTC. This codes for CATTLRQYF.

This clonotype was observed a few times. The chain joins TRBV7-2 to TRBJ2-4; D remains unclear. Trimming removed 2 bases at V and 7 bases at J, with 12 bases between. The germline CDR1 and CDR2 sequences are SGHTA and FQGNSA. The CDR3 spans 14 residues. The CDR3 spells CASSLSERTNIQYF. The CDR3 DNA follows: TGTGCCAGCAGCTTATCGGAACGGACCAACATTCAGTACTTC.

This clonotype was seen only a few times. In DNA, the CDR3 is TGTGCCAGCAGTCCCCCCTGGGGGCGTAACTATGGCTACACCTTC. Its translation: CASSPPWGRNYGYTF. This sequence joins TRBV28 and TRBJ1-2; the D gene is possibly TRBD1 (6 bases). The CDR3 covers 15 residues. Germline lookup yields CDR1 MDHEN and CDR2 SYDVKM. V shed 5 bases and J shed 1 base, with 14 bases lying between them.

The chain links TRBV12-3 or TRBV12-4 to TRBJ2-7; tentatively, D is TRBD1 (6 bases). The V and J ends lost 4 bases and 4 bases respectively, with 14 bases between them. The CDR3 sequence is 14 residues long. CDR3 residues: CASSSPGHSYEQYF. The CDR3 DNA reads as TGTGCCAGCAGTTCGCCGGGACATTCATACGAGCAGTACTTC.

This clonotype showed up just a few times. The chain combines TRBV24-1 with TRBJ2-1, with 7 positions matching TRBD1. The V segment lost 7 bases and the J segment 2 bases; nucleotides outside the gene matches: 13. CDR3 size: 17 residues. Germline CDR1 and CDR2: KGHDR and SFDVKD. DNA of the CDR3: TGTGCCACCAGAGGGCGCAAACAGGGGTCACCCTACAATGAGCAGTTCTTC. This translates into CATRGRKQGSPYNEQFF.

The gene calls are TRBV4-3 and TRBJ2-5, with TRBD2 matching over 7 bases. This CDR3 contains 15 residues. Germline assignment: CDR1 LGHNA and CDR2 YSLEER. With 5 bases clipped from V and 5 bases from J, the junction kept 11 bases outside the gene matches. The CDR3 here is CASSKTATGGETQYF. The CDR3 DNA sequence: TGCGCCAGCAGCAAGACAGCGACCGGGGGGGAGACCCAGTACTTC.

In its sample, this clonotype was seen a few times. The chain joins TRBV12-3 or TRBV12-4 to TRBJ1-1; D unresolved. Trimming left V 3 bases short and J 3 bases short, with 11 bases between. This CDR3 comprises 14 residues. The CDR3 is CASSFRGSYTEAFF. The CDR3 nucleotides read TGTGCCAGCAGTTTTCGGGGTTCGTACACTGAAGCTTTCTTT.

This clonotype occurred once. CDR3 sequence reads: CASSPRPTAEAFF. The CDR3 DNA reads TGTGCCAGCAGCCCCCGGCCCACCGCTGAAGCTTTCTTT. The chain recombines TRBV27 with TRBJ1-1; the D is unclear. CDR1 and CDR2 from the germline V gene are MNHEY and SMNVEV (reference sequence). V was trimmed by 6 bases and J by 6 bases, leaving 14 bases between them. The CDR3 is 13 residues long.

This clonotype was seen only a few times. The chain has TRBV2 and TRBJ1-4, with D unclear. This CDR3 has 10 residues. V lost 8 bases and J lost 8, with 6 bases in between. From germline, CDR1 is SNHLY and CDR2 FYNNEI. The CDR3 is CASLLEKLFF. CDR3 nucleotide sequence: TGTGCCAGCCTTCTAGAAAAACTGTTTTTT.

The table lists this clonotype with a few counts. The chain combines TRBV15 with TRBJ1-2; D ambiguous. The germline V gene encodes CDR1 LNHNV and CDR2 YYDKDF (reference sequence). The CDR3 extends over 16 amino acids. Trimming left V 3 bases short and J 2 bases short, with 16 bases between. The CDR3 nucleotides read TGTGCCACCAGCAGCGCCTTAGTGGCCAGCAACTATGGCTACACCTTC. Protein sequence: CATSSALVASNYGYTF. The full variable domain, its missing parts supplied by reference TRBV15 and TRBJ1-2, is DAMVIQNPRYQVTQFGKPVTLSCSQTLNHNVMYWYQQKSSQAPKLLFHYYDKDFNNEADTPDNFQSRRPNTSFCFLDIRSPGLGDTAMYLCATSSALVASNYGYTFGSGTRLTVV.

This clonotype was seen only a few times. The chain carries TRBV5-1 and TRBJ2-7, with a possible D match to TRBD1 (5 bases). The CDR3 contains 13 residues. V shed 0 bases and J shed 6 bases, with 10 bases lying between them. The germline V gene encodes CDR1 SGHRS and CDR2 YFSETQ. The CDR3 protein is CASSLEDKTEQYF. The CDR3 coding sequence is TGCGCCAGCAGCTTGGAGGACAAAACCGAGCAGTACTTC.

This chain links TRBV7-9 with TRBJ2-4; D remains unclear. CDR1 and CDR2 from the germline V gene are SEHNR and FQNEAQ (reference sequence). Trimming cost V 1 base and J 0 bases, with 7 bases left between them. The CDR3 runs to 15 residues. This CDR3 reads CASSLGPLAKNIQYF. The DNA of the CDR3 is TGTGCCAGCAGCTTAGGTCCACTAGCCAAAAACATTCAGTACTTC.

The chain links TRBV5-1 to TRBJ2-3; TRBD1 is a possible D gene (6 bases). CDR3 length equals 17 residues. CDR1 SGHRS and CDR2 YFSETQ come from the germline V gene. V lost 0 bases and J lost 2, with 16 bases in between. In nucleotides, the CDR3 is TGCGCCAGCAGCTTGGGGCATACAGGGTCCGTCACAGATACGCAGTATTTT. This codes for CASSLGHTGSVTDTQYF.